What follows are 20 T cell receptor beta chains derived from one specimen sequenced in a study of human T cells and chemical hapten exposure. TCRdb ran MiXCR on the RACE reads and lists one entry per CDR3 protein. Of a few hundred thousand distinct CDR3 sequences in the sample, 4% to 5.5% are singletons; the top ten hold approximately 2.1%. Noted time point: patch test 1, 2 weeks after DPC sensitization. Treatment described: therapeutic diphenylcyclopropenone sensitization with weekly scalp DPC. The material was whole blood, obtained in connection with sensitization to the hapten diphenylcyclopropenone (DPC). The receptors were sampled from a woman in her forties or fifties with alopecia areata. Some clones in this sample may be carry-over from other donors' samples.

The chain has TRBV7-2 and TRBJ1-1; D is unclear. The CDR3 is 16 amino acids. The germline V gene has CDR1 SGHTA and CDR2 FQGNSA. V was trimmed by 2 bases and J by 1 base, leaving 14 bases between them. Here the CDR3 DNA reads TGTGCCAGCAGCTTATCTAGGATTGGGCGGAACACTGAAGCTTTCTTT. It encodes CASSLSRIGRNTEAFF. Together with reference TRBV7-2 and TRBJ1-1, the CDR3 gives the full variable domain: GAGVSQSPSNKVTEKGKDVELRCDPISGHTALYWYRQSLGQGLEFLIYFQGNSAPDKSGLPSDRFSAERTGGSVSTLTIQRTQQEDSAVYLCASSLSRIGRNTEAFFGQGTRLTVV.

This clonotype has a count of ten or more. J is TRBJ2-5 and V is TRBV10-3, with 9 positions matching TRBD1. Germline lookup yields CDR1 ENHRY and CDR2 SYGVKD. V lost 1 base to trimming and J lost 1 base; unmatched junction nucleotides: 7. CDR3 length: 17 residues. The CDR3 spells CAISELEQGATQETQYF. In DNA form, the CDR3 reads TGTGCCATCAGTGAGTTGGAACAGGGGGCCACCCAAGAGACCCAGTACTTC.

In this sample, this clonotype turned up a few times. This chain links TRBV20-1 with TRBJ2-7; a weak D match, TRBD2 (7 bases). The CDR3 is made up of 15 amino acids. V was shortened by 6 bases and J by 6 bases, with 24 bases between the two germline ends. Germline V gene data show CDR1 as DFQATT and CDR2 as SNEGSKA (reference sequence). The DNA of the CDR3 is TGCAGTGCAAACGCCGTACAGGGAGGGCGTGGCGAGCAGTACTTC. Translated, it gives CSANAVQGGRGEQYF.

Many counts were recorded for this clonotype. CDR3 sequence (DNA): TGTGCCAGCAGTTACGTGCGGGAGTATAGTGAGCAGTTCTTC. This gives the protein CASSYVREYSEQFF. This chain joins TRBV6-2 or TRBV6-3 and TRBJ2-1; 7 nucleotides agree with TRBD2. V gave up 2 bases and J gave up 9 bases; unmatched junction bases: 7. The CDR3 is made up of 14 amino acids. CDR1 is MNHEY, CDR2 SVGEGT, per germline.

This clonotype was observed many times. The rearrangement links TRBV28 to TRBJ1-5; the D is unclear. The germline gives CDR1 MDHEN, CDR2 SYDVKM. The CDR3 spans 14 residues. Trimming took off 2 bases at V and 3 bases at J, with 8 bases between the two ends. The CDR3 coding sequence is TGTGCCAGCAGTTTACCCGGCCTCAATCAGCCCCAGCATTTT. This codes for CASSLPGLNQPQHF.

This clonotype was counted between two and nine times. The DNA for the CDR3 is TGTGCCAGCTCTCGGGACAGGGGGAAGGTAAACACTGAAGCTTTCTTT. Translated: CASSRDRGKVNTEAFF. The rearrangement links TRBV18 to TRBJ1-1; TRBD1 aligns across 11 bases. Germline values: CDR1 KGHSH, CDR2 LQKENI. The CDR3 extends over 16 amino acids. With V trimmed by 6 bases and J by 2 bases, 8 bases remained unmatched.

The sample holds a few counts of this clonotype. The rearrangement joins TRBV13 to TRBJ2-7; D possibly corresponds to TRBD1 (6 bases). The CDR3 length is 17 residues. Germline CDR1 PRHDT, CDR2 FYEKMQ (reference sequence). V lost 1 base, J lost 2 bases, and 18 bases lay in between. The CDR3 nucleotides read TGTGCCAGCAGCTTAGCGCCCCAGGGGAACCCGACCTACGAGCAGTACTTC. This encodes CASSLAPQGNPTYEQYF.

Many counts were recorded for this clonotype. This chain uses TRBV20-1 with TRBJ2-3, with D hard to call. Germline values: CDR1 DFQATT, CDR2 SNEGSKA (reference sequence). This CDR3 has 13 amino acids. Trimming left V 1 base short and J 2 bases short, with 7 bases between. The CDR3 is CSARVVATDTQYF. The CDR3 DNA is TGCAGTGCTAGAGTTGTCGCCACAGATACGCAGTATTTT.

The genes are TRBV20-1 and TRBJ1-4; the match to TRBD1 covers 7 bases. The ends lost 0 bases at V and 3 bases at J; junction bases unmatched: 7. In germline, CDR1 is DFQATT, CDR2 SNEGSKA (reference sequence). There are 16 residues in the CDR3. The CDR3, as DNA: TGCAGTGCTAGAGAAAAGGGGGCGATGGCTAATGAAAAACTGTTTTTT. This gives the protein CSAREKGAMANEKLFF.

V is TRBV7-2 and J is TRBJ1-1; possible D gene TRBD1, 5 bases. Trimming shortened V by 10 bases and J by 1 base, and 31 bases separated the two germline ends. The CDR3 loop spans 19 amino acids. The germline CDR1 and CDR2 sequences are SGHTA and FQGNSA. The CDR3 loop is CATELPGHGMRSPNTEAFF. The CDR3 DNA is TGTGCCACAGAACTACCAGGGCATGGGATGAGAAGTCCGAACACTGAAGCTTTCTTT.

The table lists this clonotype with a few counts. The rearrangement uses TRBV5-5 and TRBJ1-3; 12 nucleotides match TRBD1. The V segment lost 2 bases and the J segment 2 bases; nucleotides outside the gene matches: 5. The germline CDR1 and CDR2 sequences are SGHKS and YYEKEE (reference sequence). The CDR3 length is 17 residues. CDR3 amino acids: CASSLNWDRGPGNTIYF. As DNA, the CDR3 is TGTGCCAGCAGCTTAAATTGGGACAGGGGGCCTGGAAACACCATATATTTT.

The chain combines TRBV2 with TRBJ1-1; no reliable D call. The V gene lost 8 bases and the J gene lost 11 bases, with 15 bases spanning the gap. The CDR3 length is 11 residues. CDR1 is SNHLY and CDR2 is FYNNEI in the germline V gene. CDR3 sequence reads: CASPGAQTAFF. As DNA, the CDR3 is TGTGCCAGCCCGGGCGCCCAGACGGCTTTCTTT.

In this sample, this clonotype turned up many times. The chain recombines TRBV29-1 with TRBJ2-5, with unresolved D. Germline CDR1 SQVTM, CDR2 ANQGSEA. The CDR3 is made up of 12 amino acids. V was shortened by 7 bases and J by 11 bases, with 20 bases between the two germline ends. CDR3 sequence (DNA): TGCAGCGGAGGACGAGAACGGCCCGGACAGTACTTC. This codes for CSGGRERPGQYF.

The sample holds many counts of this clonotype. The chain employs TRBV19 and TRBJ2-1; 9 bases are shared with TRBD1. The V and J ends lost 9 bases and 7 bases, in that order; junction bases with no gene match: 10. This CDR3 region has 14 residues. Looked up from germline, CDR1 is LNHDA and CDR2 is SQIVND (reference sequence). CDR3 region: CASLGQGSYNEQFF. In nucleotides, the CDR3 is TGTGCCAGCCTTGGACAGGGGTCATATAATGAGCAGTTCTTC.

The CDR3 sequence is CASSLVASSSYNEQFF. In DNA form, the CDR3 reads TGCGCCAGCAGCTTGGTTGCTAGCTCCTCCTACAATGAGCAGTTCTTC. The chain recombines TRBV5-1 with TRBJ2-1; D perhaps matches TRBD2 (5 bases). This CDR3 is 16 amino acids long. V was pared by 0 bases and J by 0 bases, with 10 bases between. Germline CDR1 and CDR2: SGHRS and YFSETQ.

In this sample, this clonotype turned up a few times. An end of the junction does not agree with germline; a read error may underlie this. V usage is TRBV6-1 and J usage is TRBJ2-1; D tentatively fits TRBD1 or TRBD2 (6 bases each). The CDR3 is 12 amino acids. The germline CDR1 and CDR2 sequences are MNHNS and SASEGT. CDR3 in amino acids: CASREGGSEQFF. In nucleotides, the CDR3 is TGTGCCAGCAGAGAAGGGGGGAGTGAGCAGTTCTTC.

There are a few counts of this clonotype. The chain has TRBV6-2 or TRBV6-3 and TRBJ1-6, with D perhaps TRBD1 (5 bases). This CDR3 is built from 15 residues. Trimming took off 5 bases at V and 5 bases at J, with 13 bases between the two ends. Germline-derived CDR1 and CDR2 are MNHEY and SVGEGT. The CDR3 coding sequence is TGTGCCAGCAGTCATGGGGGACGGAATAATTCACCCCTCCACTTT. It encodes CASSHGGRNNSPLHF.

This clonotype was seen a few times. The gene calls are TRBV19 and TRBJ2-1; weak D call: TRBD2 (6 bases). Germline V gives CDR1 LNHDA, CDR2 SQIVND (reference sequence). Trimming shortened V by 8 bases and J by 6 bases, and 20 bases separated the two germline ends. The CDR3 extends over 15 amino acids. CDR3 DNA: TGTGCCAGTGTTGCGGGGAGTAGAGGGGTCAATGAGCAGTTCTTC. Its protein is CASVAGSRGVNEQFF.

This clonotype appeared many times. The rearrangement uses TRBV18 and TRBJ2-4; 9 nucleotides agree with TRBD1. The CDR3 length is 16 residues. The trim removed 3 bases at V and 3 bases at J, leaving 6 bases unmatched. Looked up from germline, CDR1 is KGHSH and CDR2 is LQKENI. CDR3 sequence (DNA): TGTGCCAGCTCACCCACAGGGGGCTCAGTCAAAAACATTCAGTACTTC. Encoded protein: CASSPTGGSVKNIQYF.

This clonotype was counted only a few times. CDR3 nucleotides: TGTGCCAGCAGCTTGGGGTTGGGGGACCTTAACTATGGCTACACCTTC. The encoded protein is CASSLGLGDLNYGYTF. The chain employs TRBV5-6 and TRBJ1-2, with a possible D match to TRBD1 (5 bases). Trimming pared 0 bases from V and 1 base from J, leaving 13 bases between. CDR3 size: 16 residues. The V gene's germline CDR1 is SGHDT and CDR2 YYEEEE.